This TCR beta chain originates from a study of cytomegalovirus exposure and HLA in healthy donors. Study outcomes and limitations: A few V segments could not be told apart, such as TRBV6-2 and TRBV6-3, and were left out. Investigators reported some 150 TCR beta chains as tied to cytomegalovirus.

The CDR3 loop spans 13 amino acids. CDR1 SGHTA and CDR2 FQGNSA come from the germline V gene. With V trimmed by 3 bases and J by 8 bases, 3 bases remained unmatched. Use of 60 Vbeta and 13 Jbeta primers characterized the PCR. Sequencing used immunoSEQ multiplex PCR; TCRdb keeps in-frame clones, though not all of them. The sample gives roughly 120,000 clones, about 74% of which show up once; around 4.8% is in the top ten. The sample holds one count of this clone. The antigen remains unidentified. Sequences were obtained from PBMCs. The receptor comes from a man in his thirties or forties in good health and CMV-seropositive. V is TRBV7-2 and J is TRBJ2-1; 8 nucleotides agree with TRBD2. CDR3 residues: CASSLGRGDEQFF. In nucleotides, the CDR3 is TGTGCCAGCAGCTTGGGGCGGGGGGATGAGCAGTTCTTC.